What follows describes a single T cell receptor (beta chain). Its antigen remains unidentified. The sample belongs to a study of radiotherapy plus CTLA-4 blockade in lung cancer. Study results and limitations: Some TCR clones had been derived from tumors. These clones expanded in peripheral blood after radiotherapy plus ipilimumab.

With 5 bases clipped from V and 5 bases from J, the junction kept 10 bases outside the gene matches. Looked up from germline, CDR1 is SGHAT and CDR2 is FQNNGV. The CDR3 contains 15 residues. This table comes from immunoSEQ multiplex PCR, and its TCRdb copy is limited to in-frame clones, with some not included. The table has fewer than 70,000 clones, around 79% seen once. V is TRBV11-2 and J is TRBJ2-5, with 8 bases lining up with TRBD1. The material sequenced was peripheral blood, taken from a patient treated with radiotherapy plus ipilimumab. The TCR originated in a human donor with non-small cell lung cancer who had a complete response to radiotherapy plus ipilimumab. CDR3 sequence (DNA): TGTGCCAGCAGCGAAATAAGGACAGGGAGGGAGACCCAGTACTTC. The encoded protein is CASSEIRTGRETQYF.